What follows are 26 T cell receptor beta chains derived from one specimen sequenced in a study of T-cell reconstitution after alpha-beta-depleted transplantation in children. For TCRbeta, the library was prepared with unique molecular identifiers. TCRdb analysed the PCR reads with MiXCR anew, one entry per CDR3 protein. The sample contains roughly 100,000 distinct CDR3 sequences, roughly 7.1% of which appear only once. The input for sequencing was PBMCs, taken before TCRalphabeta/CD19-depleted stem cell transplant. All receptors derive from a boy aged 2 to 10 with acute lymphoblastic leukemia, due to receive a stem cell transplant.

This sequence joins TRBV7-9 and TRBJ2-5; D is possibly TRBD1 (6 bases). This CDR3 is 16 amino acids long. V lost 5 bases, J lost 3 bases, and 19 bases lay in between. Looked up from germline, CDR1 is SEHNR and CDR2 is FQNEAQ (reference sequence). The CDR3, as DNA: TGTGCCAGCAGCGCAGAGTACCAGGGGTTCGAAGAGACCCAGTACTTC. Translated: CASSAEYQGFEETQYF. Combining the CDR3 with reference TRBV7-9 and TRBJ2-5 gives the whole variable domain DTGVSQNPRHKITKRGQNVTFRCDPISEHNRLYWYRQTLGQGPEFLTYFQNEAQLEKSRLLSDRFSAERPKGSFSTLEIQRTEQGDSAMYLCASSAEYQGFEETQYFGPGTRLLVL.

This clonotype occurred many times. The rearrangement joins TRBV15 to TRBJ2-2, with D perhaps TRBD1 (5 bases). The CDR3 loop spans 13 amino acids. Germline loops: CDR1 LNHNV, CDR2 YYDKDF (reference sequence). Trimming removed 6 bases from V and 6 bases from J, with 11 bases in between. The CDR3 region has the DNA TGTGCCACCAGTCCAGGGAAATCCGGGGAGCTGTTTTTT. Residues: CATSPGKSGELFF.

This clonotype was seen at least ten times. The chain has TRBV18 and TRBJ2-1; tentative D call: TRBD2 (6 bases). With 3 bases removed from V and 4 bases from J, the gap between germline ends came to 19 bases. Germline CDR1 KGHSH, CDR2 LQKENI. The CDR3 runs 17 residues. As DNA, the CDR3 is TGTGCCAGCTCACCGCAGGGCAGGAGGGTACGGTACAATGAGCAGTTCTTC. Translation gives CASSPQGRRVRYNEQFF.

This clonotype was observed at least ten times. The chain uses TRBV5-1 and TRBJ1-1, with D possibly being TRBD1 (6 bases). This CDR3 comprises 15 residues. V was clipped by 0 bases and J by 6 bases, with 15 bases between them. Germline CDR1 is SGHRS and CDR2 is YFSETQ. The CDR3 DNA reads as TGCGCCAGCAGCTTGGTACAGGGATTAGTCTCTGAAGCTTTCTTT. This gives the protein CASSLVQGLVSEAFF.

This clonotype has a count of ten or more. J is TRBJ2-5 and V is TRBV7-2, with 7 positions matching TRBD2. CDR1 and CDR2 (germline): SGHTA, FQGNSA. V was clipped by 5 bases and J by 5 bases; unmatched bases: 8. There are 14 residues in the CDR3. CDR3 protein: CASSPPGGRETQYF. The DNA for the CDR3 is TGTGCCAGCAGCCCCCCGGGAGGCAGGGAGACCCAGTACTTC.

This clonotype has only a few counts. J is TRBJ2-3 and V is TRBV11-2, with D maybe TRBD2 (7 bases). The ends were cut back, 5 bases at V and 3 bases at J, with 15 bases in the middle. The CDR3 has 15 amino acids. Per germline, CDR1 SGHAT and CDR2 FQNNGV. The CDR3, as DNA: TGTGCCAGCAGCGACCGCGGGGGCCGTACAGATACGCAGTATTTT. It translates to CASSDRGGRTDTQYF.

This clonotype was seen ten or more times. The chain carries TRBV6-1 and TRBJ2-4, with TRBD1 as a possible D gene (5 bases). Germline V gives CDR1 MNHNS, CDR2 SASEGT. The CDR3 runs to 13 residues. Trimming removed 7 bases from V and 0 bases from J, with 7 bases in between. This CDR3 reads CASKGLAKNIQYF. CDR3 nucleotide sequence: TGTGCCAGCAAGGGGTTAGCCAAAAACATTCAGTACTTC.

This clonotype appeared a few times. The chain is built from TRBV19 and TRBJ2-5; 9 nucleotides line up with TRBD1. The germline CDR1 and CDR2 sequences are LNHDA and SQIVND (reference sequence). The J segment lost 1 base and the V segment lost 4 bases, leaving 4 bases of the junction unmatched. CDR3 size: 15 residues. The CDR3 DNA is TGTGCCAGTAGTAGGGTGACAGGGGGCCAAGAGACCCAGTACTTC. Translating it yields CASSRVTGGQETQYF. The variable domain in full, with the rest retrieved from reference TRBV19 and TRBJ2-5, is DGGITQSPKYLFRKEGQNVTLSCEQNLNHDAMYWYRQDPGQGLRLIYYSQIVNDFQKGDIAEGYSVSREKKESFPLTVTSAQKNPTAFYLCASSRVTGGQETQYFGPGTRLLVL.

Many counts were recorded for this clonotype. The chain carries TRBV4-2 and TRBJ2-3, with 8 bases fitting TRBD2. Germline loops: CDR1 LGHNA, CDR2 YNFKEQ. With 0 bases clipped from V and 2 bases from J, the junction kept 4 bases outside the gene matches. This CDR3 is 16 amino acids long. The CDR3 sequence is CASSQESGGYTDTQYF. The CDR3 DNA follows: TGTGCCAGCAGCCAAGAGAGCGGGGGTTACACAGATACGCAGTATTTT.

This chain links TRBV5-5 with TRBJ1-6, with D uncertain. CDR3 size: 11 residues. Germline V gene sequence: CDR1 SGHKS, CDR2 YYEKEE (reference sequence). With 4 bases removed from V and 13 bases from J, the gap between germline ends came to 9 bases. The CDR3 nucleotides read TGTGCCAGCAGCCTTGGACCCCCCCTCCACTTT. Translation gives CASSLGPPLHF.

This chain connects TRBV6-4 to TRBJ1-2; D remains ambiguous. This CDR3 has 14 amino acids. V lost 6 bases to trimming and J lost 8 bases, with 19 bases between them. Germline V gene data show CDR1 as MRHNA and CDR2 as SNTAGT. The CDR3 region has the DNA TGTGCCAGCAGCCACGGGGAGGATTCGGGGGGCTACACCTTC. Translating gives CASSHGEDSGGYTF.

This clonotype was detected many times. The gene calls are TRBV12-3 or TRBV12-4 and TRBJ1-4, with TRBD1 as a possible D gene (6 bases). V gave up 4 bases and J gave up 6 bases, with 9 bases separating them. The CDR3 loop spans 13 amino acids. The DNA for the CDR3 is TGTGCCAGCAGTTCTCGACAGGATGAAAAACTGTTTTTT. Translated, it gives CASSSRQDEKLFF.

V gene TRBV6-4 combines with J gene TRBJ1-2, with TRBD1 matching 8 bases. Germline CDR1 is MRHNA and CDR2 is SNTAGT. The CDR3 totals 13 residues. Losses at the gene ends were 4 bases for V and 8 bases for J; bases not matched to a gene: 6. CDR3 coding DNA: TGTGCCAGCAGTGTGACAGGGGAATTCGGCTACACCTTC. This translates into CASSVTGEFGYTF.

There are many counts of this clonotype. The CDR3 here is CASSSRDSPYEQYF. CDR3 DNA sequence: TGTGCCAGCAGTTCTAGGGACAGCCCCTACGAGCAGTACTTC. The chain uses TRBV12-3 or TRBV12-4 and TRBJ2-7, with 7 positions matching TRBD1. This CDR3 comprises 14 residues. The junction had 5 bases not matched to a gene; V was cut back by 4 bases and J by 2 bases.

This clonotype was observed a handful of times. In DNA form, the CDR3 reads TGTGCCAGCAGCGCCCGACAGGGTTTCACTGAAGCTTTCTTT. Translated, it gives CASSARQGFTEAFF. This chain joins TRBV3-1 and TRBJ1-1; 7 nucleotides match TRBD1. This CDR3 is 14 amino acids long. With V trimmed by 5 bases and J by 4 bases, 7 bases remained unmatched. Germline CDR1 and CDR2: LGHDT and YNNKEL (reference sequence).

The CDR3 DNA reads TGTGCTAGTGGGCGCCGGGACAACTCCTACGAGCAGTACTTC. Translating it yields CASGRRDNSYEQYF. The chain carries TRBV12-5 and TRBJ2-7; the D gene is possibly TRBD1 (6 bases). Per the germline V gene, CDR1 is LGHNT and CDR2 is FRNRAP. Deletions cut 6 bases from V and 0 bases from J, with 12 bases between. This CDR3 is 14 amino acids long.

The rearrangement links TRBV6-1 to TRBJ1-5; no clear D. Germline V gene data show CDR1 as MNHNS and CDR2 as SASEGT. The V gene lost 9 bases and the J gene lost 6 bases, with 18 bases spanning the gap. This CDR3 is 14 amino acids long. CDR3 sequence (DNA): TGTGCCAGTTCAGTCCACGGTCCCCGTCAGCCCCAGCATTTT. As protein: CASSVHGPRQPQHF.

The chain combines TRBV5-1 with TRBJ2-4, with D perhaps TRBD1 (6 bases). From germline, CDR1 is SGHRS and CDR2 YFSETQ. Trimming removed 2 bases from V and 0 bases from J, with 24 bases in between. The CDR3 covers 20 residues. CDR3 protein: CASSLPTGIGERLAKNIQYF. CDR3 bases: TGCGCCAGCAGCTTACCCACAGGGATAGGGGAGAGACTAGCCAAAAACATTCAGTACTTC.

At least ten counts were recorded for this clonotype. This chain joins TRBV5-1 and TRBJ2-1; D ambiguous. The CDR3 length is 15 residues. Germline V CDR1 and CDR2: SGHRS, YFSETQ. V was cut by 0 bases and J by 10 bases, with 17 bases left in between. The CDR3 DNA sequence: TGCGCCAGCAGCTTGGAGATTCATGTGAAAAGGGAGCAGTTCTTC. Protein sequence: CASSLEIHVKREQFF.

This clonotype showed up many times. The gene calls are TRBV12-3 or TRBV12-4 and TRBJ1-2; 9 bases line up with TRBD1. Unmatched junction bases numbered 5, after V lost 5 bases and J lost 4 bases. The CDR3 is 14 amino acids. CDR3: CASSLDRGGYGYTF. For the CDR3, the DNA is TGTGCCAGCAGTCTGGACAGGGGTGGCTATGGCTACACCTTC.

The table lists this clonotype with many counts. This chain uses TRBV14 with TRBJ1-2, with no clear D. Trimming removed 0 bases at V and 0 bases at J, with 5 bases between. The CDR3 contains 14 residues. CDR1 and CDR2 (germline): SGHDN, FVKESK. The CDR3 region is CASSQDPANYGYTF. CDR3 DNA sequence: TGTGCCAGCAGCCAAGACCCAGCTAACTATGGCTACACCTTC.

This clonotype was counted many times. V gene TRBV14 combines with J gene TRBJ2-7; D uncertain. Germline CDR1 reads SGHDN; CDR2 reads FVKESK. This CDR3 has 13 residues. V lost 0 bases and J 6 bases, leaving 9 bases between the germline ends. CDR3 nucleotide sequence: TGTGCCAGCAGCCAAGATAGGACCGGCGAGCAGTACTTC. Translating it yields CASSQDRTGEQYF. Together with reference TRBV14 and TRBJ2-7, the CDR3 gives the full variable domain: EAGVTQFPSHSVIEKGQTVTLRCDPISGHDNLYWYRRVMGKEIKFLLHFVKESKQDESGMPNNRFLAERTGGTYSTLKVQPAELEDSGVYFCASSQDRTGEQYFGPGTRLTVT.

A note on this clonotype: Just one base apart from a much larger clone, this may be a read error. The conserved final phenylalanine or tryptophan is absent from the CDR3, which likely points to a read error. This sequence joins TRBV20-1 and TRBJ2-1; TRBD2 aligns across 10 bases. The germline V gene has CDR1 DFQATT and CDR2 SNEGSKA (reference sequence). The CDR3 consists of 15 residues. The V segment lost 3 bases and the J segment 2 bases; nucleotides outside the gene matches: 4. The chain's CDR3 is CSARQGTSAYNEQFV. Here the CDR3 DNA reads TGCAGTGCTAGGCAGGGGACTAGCGCCTACAATGAGCAGTTCGTC.

This clonotype was observed many times. Compared with germline, one end of the junction differs, possibly owing to a read error. The chain joins TRBV7-7 to TRBJ2-1, with D possibly being TRBD1 or TRBD2 (5 bases each). Germline V lookup: CDR1 SSHAT, CDR2 FNYEAQ (reference sequence). The CDR3 extends over 15 amino acids. CDR3 sequence (DNA): TGTGCTAGCAGCTTGGGGACGGCCGCCTACAATGAGCAGTTCTTC. Translated, it gives CASSLGTAAYNEQFF.

In regard to this clonotype: A read error may be the cause here, since a much bigger clone is one base away. The CDR3 here is CASSLIDRDYSYTF. The CDR3 DNA reads TGTGCCAGCAGTCTCATCGACAGGGACTATAGCTACACCTTC. The chain has TRBV28 and TRBJ1-2; 7 bases map to TRBD1. The germline V gene has CDR1 MDHEN and CDR2 SYDVKM. CDR3 length: 14 amino acids.

This clonotype was detected many times. The chain has TRBV4-3 and TRBJ1-6; D remains ambiguous. CDR3 size: 13 residues. Trimming stripped 4 bases from V and 8 bases from J, with 9 bases between. Germline V gene data show CDR1 as LGHNA and CDR2 as YSLEER. The CDR3 loop reads CASSPLRDSPLHF. DNA of the CDR3: TGCGCCAGCAGCCCCCTCCGGGATTCACCCCTCCACTTT.